The 29 T cell receptor beta chains below come from one sample, sequenced in a study of T cell responses to AZD1222 COVID-19 vaccine. The assay was immunoSEQ multiplex PCR, and TCRdb's table has in-frame clones only and misses some. The sample holds around 140,000 clones, 75% to 95% seen once. Sample: peripheral blood, taken 28 days after the second AZD1222 dose. The receptors originated from an adult who received the AZD1222 COVID-19 vaccine.

The chain carries TRBV12-5 and TRBJ2-1, with 7 nucleotides matching TRBD1. Germline loops: CDR1 LGHNT, CDR2 FRNRAP. The CDR3 consists of 14 residues. Trimming removed 3 bases from V and 9 bases from J; junction bases left unmatched: 8. CDR3 residues: CASGFRNTGVEQFF. DNA of the CDR3: TGTGCTAGTGGTTTCAGAAACACAGGGGTTGAGCAGTTCTTC.

This chain uses TRBV7-9 with TRBJ2-2; 10 nucleotides match TRBD2. This CDR3 spans 17 amino acids. The V segment lost 1 base and the J segment 7 bases; nucleotides outside the gene matches: 9. Germline lookup yields CDR1 SEHNR and CDR2 FQNEAQ (reference sequence). The CDR3 DNA reads TGTGCCAGCAGCTTAGGGCGGCTAGCGGGGGCCGACGGGGAGCTGTTTTTT. It yields the protein CASSLGRLAGADGELFF.

This chain connects TRBV5-1 to TRBJ2-4; 9 bases are shared with TRBD1. This CDR3 region has 13 residues. Germline V gives CDR1 SGHRS, CDR2 YFSETQ. Trimming removed 4 bases from V and 9 bases from J; junction bases left unmatched: 5. In nucleotides, the CDR3 is TGCGCCAGCAGCACAACAGGGGGCGTCATTCAGTACTTC. Protein product: CASSTTGGVIQYF.

This clone has a single count. The chain couples TRBV24-1 to TRBJ2-5, with TRBD1 as a possible D gene (5 bases). With 3 bases removed from V and 1 base from J, the gap between germline ends came to 11 bases. This CDR3 region has 15 residues. Germline V gene sequence: CDR1 KGHDR, CDR2 SFDVKD. This CDR3 is CATSDPGFLQETQYF. The CDR3 DNA reads as TGTGCCACCAGTGATCCAGGGTTTCTCCAAGAGACCCAGTACTTC.

This clone is a singleton in its sample. The chain joins TRBV24-1 to TRBJ1-4, with 9 nucleotides matching TRBD1. Germline V lookup: CDR1 KGHDR, CDR2 SFDVKD. This CDR3 region has 20 residues. J gave up 10 bases and V 4 bases, and 24 bases lay outside the gene matches. The CDR3 sequence: CATSEGPGQGGGYAGGKLFF. The DNA of the CDR3 is TGTGCCACCAGTGAGGGGCCGGGACAGGGCGGTGGATACGCAGGAGGAAAACTGTTTTTT.

CDR3 sequence reads: CASSHQGSQETQYF. The DNA for the CDR3 is TGTGCCAGCAGCCATCAGGGGAGTCAAGAGACCCAGTACTTC. The chain uses TRBV7-2 and TRBJ2-5; weak D call: TRBD1 (6 bases). The germline V gene has CDR1 SGHTA and CDR2 FQGNSA. Trimming left V 5 bases short and J 2 bases short, with 12 bases between. The CDR3 is 14 residues long.

This chain connects TRBV7-9 to TRBJ1-6, with 9 bases fitting TRBD1. Trimming removed 4 bases from V and 6 bases from J; junction bases left unmatched: 7. The CDR3 is 16 amino acids. Per the germline V gene, CDR1 is SEHNR and CDR2 is FQNEAQ (reference sequence). The CDR3 reads CASSSGQGLSNSPLHF. The CDR3 DNA is TGTGCCAGCAGCTCGGGACAGGGCTTGTCTAATTCACCCCTCCACTTT.

The chain has TRBV5-1 and TRBJ2-5; possibly TRBD1 for D (6 bases). CDR1 is SGHRS and CDR2 is YFSETQ in the germline V gene. Trimming took 4 bases from V and 0 from J, leaving 16 bases between them. The CDR3 covers 16 residues. The CDR3 DNA is TGCGCCAGCAGCCCCACAGGGCTTCAGTACCAAGAGACCCAGTACTTC. Its translation: CASSPTGLQYQETQYF. Full variable domain (missing parts from reference TRBV5-1 and TRBJ2-5): KAGVTQTPRYLIKTRGQQVTLSCSPISGHRSVSWYQQTPGQGLQFLFEYFSETQRNKGNFPGRFSGRQFSNSRSEMNVSTLELGDSALYLCASSPTGLQYQETQYFGPGTRLLVL.

This clone appeared a single time. V usage is TRBV19 and J usage is TRBJ2-1; D may be TRBD1 (6 bases). V lost 2 bases and J 6 bases, leaving 17 bases between the germline ends. CDR1 is LNHDA and CDR2 is SQIVND in the germline V gene (reference sequence). CDR3 length: 16 residues. The CDR3 DNA reads TGTGCCAGTAGTATATACCCCTCGACAGGAAGCAATGAGCAGTTCTTC. It is translated as CASSIYPSTGSNEQFF.

The rearrangement uses TRBV6-5 and TRBJ2-7; TRBD2 aligns across 7 bases. The V segment lost 8 bases and the J segment 2 bases; nucleotides outside the gene matches: 3. Germline V lookup: CDR1 MNHEY, CDR2 SVGAGI. This CDR3 is 12 amino acids long. The CDR3 sequence: CASEAGAYEQYF. The CDR3 region has the DNA TGTGCCAGCGAGGCGGGAGCCTACGAGCAGTACTTC.

The V and J genes are TRBV19 and TRBJ1-6; 10 nucleotides agree with TRBD1. This CDR3 contains 15 residues. Germline CDR1 LNHDA, CDR2 SQIVND (reference sequence). Trimming at V came to 5 bases and at J to 10 bases, leaving 8 bases not matched to a gene. This chain's CDR3 is CASSSRTGGGSPLHF. The DNA for the CDR3 is TGTGCCAGTAGTTCCCGGACAGGGGGAGGCTCACCCCTCCACTTT.

The V gene is TRBV7-9, the J gene TRBJ1-2; 8 nucleotides line up with TRBD1. Germline CDR1 SEHNR, CDR2 FQNEAQ (reference sequence). The length of the CDR3 is 16 residues. V shed 0 bases and J 1 base; nucleotides not matched to a gene: 4. Here the CDR3 DNA reads TGTGCCAGCAGCTTAGCTCGGGACAGGCGTAACTATGGCTACACCTTC. Translated, it gives CASSLARDRRNYGYTF.

The chain couples TRBV12-3 or TRBV12-4 to TRBJ1-2, with D unresolved. Between the trimmed V and J ends, which lost 6 bases and 6 bases, there was a span of 14 bases. The length of the CDR3 is 13 residues. CDR3 coding DNA: TGTGCCAGCAGCCCGACCCGGAACAATGGCTACACCTTC. Translated, it gives CASSPTRNNGYTF.

This clone appeared once. This chain uses TRBV7-2 with TRBJ1-5; TRBD1 might be the D (5 bases). From germline, CDR1 is SGHTA and CDR2 FQGNSA. The CDR3 is 15 amino acids. V shed 0 bases and J shed 3 bases, with 9 bases lying between them. The chain's CDR3 is CASSLAAGNNQPQHF. CDR3 DNA: TGTGCCAGCAGCTTAGCGGCAGGGAACAATCAGCCCCAGCATTTT.

CDR3 bases: TGTGCCAGCAGTGAAGCCGTAGGAGGGCAGGGCAATGAGCAGTTCTTC. This gives the protein CASSEAVGGQGNEQFF. The rearrangement joins TRBV6-1 to TRBJ2-1; TRBD2 might be the D (6 bases). CDR1 and CDR2 from the germline V gene are MNHNS and SASEGT. The CDR3 totals 16 residues. Trimming took 0 bases from V and 6 from J, leaving 15 bases between them.

The CDR3 region is CASQFGLAKNIQYF. The CDR3 region has the DNA TGTGCCAGCCAATTTGGGTTAGCCAAAAACATTCAGTACTTC. This chain links TRBV2 with TRBJ2-4, with D hard to call. Per germline, CDR1 SNHLY and CDR2 FYNNEI. Deletions cut 8 bases from V and 0 bases from J, with 11 bases between. The CDR3 runs 14 residues.

J is TRBJ2-6 and V is TRBV11-1; no firm D call. Germline CDR1 reads SGHAT; CDR2 reads FQDESV (reference sequence). CDR3 size: 15 residues. Trimming left V 5 bases short and J 0 bases short, with 8 bases between. The CDR3 reads CASSPGHSGANVLTF. CDR3 sequence (DNA): TGTGCCAGCAGCCCAGGCCACTCTGGGGCCAACGTCCTGACTTTC.

CDR3 DNA: TGTGCCAGCACCCTTCAGGGGGCTGATGGCTACACCTTC. The encoded protein is CASTLQGADGYTF. The V and J genes are TRBV5-4 and TRBJ1-2; TRBD1 matches at 8 bases. J was trimmed by 6 bases and V by 6 bases; bases with no gene match: 7. The CDR3 has 13 amino acids. Germline values: CDR1 SGHNT, CDR2 YYREEE (reference sequence).

This clone was observed a single time. The genes are TRBV5-1 and TRBJ1-1; possible D gene TRBD1, 6 bases. The CDR3 extends over 14 amino acids. Germline V CDR1 and CDR2: SGHRS, YFSETQ. Trimming removed 0 bases from V and 5 bases from J, with 11 bases in between. CDR3 DNA sequence: TGCGCCAGCAGCTTGGACAGGGTGAGAACTGAAGCTTTCTTT. Protein product: CASSLDRVRTEAFF.

The chain carries TRBV19 and TRBJ1-1; D might be TRBD1 (5 bases). V dropped 3 bases and J dropped 1 base, with 12 bases sitting between them. The CDR3 totals 15 residues. Germline V gene sequence: CDR1 LNHDA, CDR2 SQIVND (reference sequence). The CDR3: CASSIGVDRNTEAFF. DNA of the CDR3: TGTGCCAGTAGTATTGGGGTAGACAGGAACACTGAAGCTTTCTTT.

A single count supports this clone. V usage is TRBV25-1 and J usage is TRBJ2-7; 8 bases match TRBD2. Germline V gene data show CDR1 as MGHDK and CDR2 as SYGVNS. The CDR3 length is 15 residues. The J segment lost 9 bases and the V segment lost 3 bases, leaving 13 bases of the junction unmatched. CDR3 coding DNA: TGTGCCAGCAGTGATTCGGCGGGGGGCCAATTTGTGCAGTACTTC. It is translated as CASSDSAGGQFVQYF.

The chain recombines TRBV10-1 with TRBJ2-1, with D possibly being TRBD2 (7 bases). V lost 6 bases and J 7 bases, leaving 13 bases between the germline ends. The V gene's germline CDR1 is WNHNN and CDR2 SYGVQD (reference sequence). This CDR3 is built from 13 residues. CDR3 sequence: CASRAGARNEQFF. The CDR3 DNA reads as TGCGCCAGCAGGGCGGGGGCGCGGAATGAGCAGTTCTTC.

V is TRBV7-2 and J is TRBJ1-1; 9 bases align to TRBD1. Germline assignment: CDR1 SGHTA and CDR2 FQGNSA. The CDR3 contains 16 residues. V lost 5 bases, J lost 5 bases, and 12 bases stayed unmatched. For the CDR3, the DNA is TGTGCCAGCAGCGTCGCCGGGACAGGGTGGCGAACTGAAGCTTTCTTT. Translated: CASSVAGTGWRTEAFF.

This chain links TRBV7-2 with TRBJ2-3, with D possibly being TRBD2 (6 bases). Trimming stripped 4 bases from V and 4 bases from J, with 15 bases between. Germline CDR1 SGHTA, CDR2 FQGNSA. The CDR3 is 15 residues long. CDR3 DNA: TGTGCCAGCAGCTCAGACATGCCGGGAGCAGATACGCAGTATTTT. Protein: CASSSDMPGADTQYF.

The chain couples TRBV18 to TRBJ1-1; tentative D call: TRBD1 (6 bases). Germline loops: CDR1 KGHSH, CDR2 LQKENI. Trimming cost V 2 bases and J 8 bases, with 12 bases left between them. CDR3 length equals 13 residues. The CDR3 loop is CASSPGEDREAFF. The CDR3 nucleotides read TGTGCCAGCTCACCAGGGGAGGACAGAGAAGCTTTCTTT.

The chain is built from TRBV27 and TRBJ1-6, with a tentative D call TRBD1 (5 bases). Deletions cut 6 bases from V and 13 bases from J, with 13 bases between. The CDR3 is made up of 12 amino acids. CDR1 and CDR2 (germline): MNHEY, SMNVEV (reference sequence). In nucleotides, the CDR3 is TGTGCCAGCAGGGTTGGGGCTATGCCCCTCCACTTT. Translated: CASRVGAMPLHF.

V and J are TRBV5-1 and TRBJ2-5; 10 nucleotides line up with TRBD2. In germline, CDR1 is SGHRS, CDR2 YFSETQ. V lost 7 bases to trimming and J lost 1 base; unmatched junction nucleotides: 4. CDR3 length: 14 amino acids. This CDR3 is CASGRTSGQETQYF. CDR3 nucleotides: TGCGCCAGCGGCCGGACTAGCGGCCAAGAGACCCAGTACTTC.

The rearrangement joins TRBV15 to TRBJ2-5; D gene uncertain. Per germline, CDR1 LNHNV and CDR2 YYDKDF (reference sequence). Trimming took off 7 bases at V and 2 bases at J, with 11 bases between the two ends. CDR3 length: 13 residues. The CDR3 protein is CATNRLHQETQYF. The CDR3 DNA sequence: TGTGCCACCAACCGGTTGCATCAAGAGACCCAGTACTTC.

The chain carries TRBV11-2 and TRBJ1-1; D call uncertain. V lost 3 bases, J lost 3 bases, and 20 bases lay in between. The length of the CDR3 is 17 residues. The germline CDR1 and CDR2 sequences are SGHAT and FQNNGV. CDR3 sequence reads: CASSFQIGPLGDTEAFF. CDR3 nucleotides: TGTGCCAGCAGCTTCCAGATAGGACCCCTCGGCGACACTGAAGCTTTCTTT. Combining the CDR3 with reference TRBV11-2 and TRBJ1-1 gives the whole variable domain EAGVAQSPRYKIIEKRQSVAFWCNPISGHATLYWYQQILGQGPKLLIQFQNNGVVDDSQLPKDRFSAERLKGVDSTLKIQPAKLEDSAVYLCASSFQIGPLGDTEAFFGQGTRLTVV.